The T cell receptor beta chain under discussion was sequenced for a study of blood T cells in healthy people across ages. Study details: T cells yielded about one barcoded beta molecule per two cells through template switching.

In terms of origin and age, donors were healthy Caucasian individuals from Russia aged about 6 to 95. Per germline, CDR1 LGHDT and CDR2 YNNKEL (reference sequence). The CDR3 totals 13 residues. The germline V and J ends were trimmed by 3 bases and 5 bases, with 10 bases remaining between them. The second PCR ran about 6 to 11 cycles with a sample-barcoded 5' primer and J-beta primers. Each cDNA molecule carried a tag from a template-switch adaptor that contained 12 random nucleotides. A single record per CDR3 protein comes from TCRdb applying MiXCR to the 5' RACE reads. The sample lists about 1.1 million distinct CDR3 sequences, 35% to 40% occurring once.

The sequence was obtained from a man aged 18-30 years in good health. This rearrangement joins TRBV3-1 to TRBJ2-5; D possibly corresponds to TRBD2 (5 bases). Input material: blood. The chain's CDR3 is CASSHTREETQYF. CDR3 coding DNA: TGTGCCAGCAGCCATACTAGGGAGGAGACCCAGTACTTC.